This TCR beta chain was sequenced for a study of blood T cells in healthy people across ages. Using a J-beta primer mix together with a sample-barcoded 5' primer, a second PCR was run for about 6 to 12 cycles. TCRdb reanalysed the 5' RACE reads using MiXCR and keeps one entry per CDR3 protein. The sample yields approximately 850,000 distinct CDR3 sequences, approximately 44% seen once. This clonotype was detected only a few times. The authors isolated at least 6.5 million PBMCs per sample. There were at least 6 micrograms of total RNA extracted from every sample. The germline CDR1 and CDR2 sequences are LNHDA and SQIVND (reference sequence). CDR3 size: 14 residues. With 4 bases removed from V and 3 bases from J, the gap between germline ends came to 12 bases.

This receptor was taken from a man aged 55 to 69 in good health. The chain links TRBV19 to TRBJ1-2; maybe TRBD1 (5 bases). Specimen: blood. This chain's CDR3 is CASSKAGTDYGYTF. CDR3 in DNA: TGTGCCAGTAGTAAGGCAGGGACGGACTATGGCTACACCTTC. The variable domain in full, completed from reference TRBV19 and TRBJ1-2, reads DGGITQSPKYLFRKEGQNVTLSCEQNLNHDAMYWYRQDPGQGLRLIYYSQIVNDFQKGDIAEGYSVSREKKESFPLTVTSAQKNPTAFYLCASSKAGTDYGYTFGSGTRLTVV.